These 26 T cell receptor beta chains were all obtained from the same sample, sequenced in a study of blood T cell repertoires in COVID-19. Data came from immunoSEQ multiplex PCR; TCRdb stores just in-frame clones and leaves some out. The sample contains 200,000 or so clones, more than 75% of which appear only once. Sequenced input: peripheral blood. The receptors here all came from a man between 60 and 70 years old with acute or convalescent COVID-19.

The rearrangement uses TRBV5-1 and TRBJ2-1; TRBD2 matches 13 bases. The CDR3 runs to 13 residues. Germline loops: CDR1 SGHRS, CDR2 YFSETQ. Trimming cost V 5 bases and J 7 bases; bases outside gene matches: 0. CDR3 nucleotide sequence: TGCGCCAGCAGACTAGCGGGGGGGAATGAGCAGTTCTTC. It specifies CASRLAGGNEQFF.

J is TRBJ1-2 and V is TRBV2; D unresolved. The CDR3 consists of 10 residues. Germline V gives CDR1 SNHLY, CDR2 FYNNEI. Trimming left V 7 bases short and J 8 bases short, with 8 bases between. The DNA of the CDR3 is TGTGCCAGCAAGAGGGTCGGCTACACCTTC. Translated: CASKRVGYTF.

The chain joins TRBV19 to TRBJ1-1; 7 bases agree with TRBD1. The ends lost 7 bases at V and 5 bases at J; junction bases unmatched: 13. The CDR3 has 15 residues. CDR1 is LNHDA, CDR2 SQIVND, per germline (reference sequence). DNA for the CDR3: TGTGCCAGTAACGGCCACACAGGGGTGCGGACTGAAGCTTTCTTT. Protein: CASNGHTGVRTEAFF.

This sequence joins TRBV19 and TRBJ1-6; a possible D gene is TRBD1 (5 bases). The CDR3 extends over 15 amino acids. Germline V gives CDR1 LNHDA, CDR2 SQIVND (reference sequence). Trimming stripped 7 bases from V and 2 bases from J, with 12 bases between. CDR3 sequence: CASKDWGAYNSPLHF. The CDR3, as DNA: TGTGCCAGTAAGGATTGGGGGGCCTATAATTCACCCCTCCACTTT.

This chain connects TRBV5-1 to TRBJ2-1, with 10 bases aligning to TRBD2. CDR3 size: 13 residues. The V and J ends lost 6 bases and 10 bases, in that order; junction bases with no gene match: 7. Germline V gene sequence: CDR1 SGHRS, CDR2 YFSETQ. The CDR3 region is CASKQRGGREQFF. The DNA of the CDR3 is TGCGCCAGCAAACAGCGGGGGGGGCGCGAGCAGTTCTTC.

The chain couples TRBV3-1 (or the pseudogene TRBV3-2) to TRBJ2-3; a weak D match, TRBD2 (7 bases). Trimming pared 5 bases from V and 5 bases from J, leaving 23 bases between. Germline-derived CDR1 and CDR2 are LGHDT and YNNKEL (reference sequence). This CDR3 contains 17 residues. DNA for the CDR3: TGTGCCAGCAGCGAGGAGGACGCGGGGGCCTGCGGAGATACGCAGTATTTT. Translated, it gives CASSEEDAGACGDTQYF.

The chain uses TRBV3-1 (or the pseudogene TRBV3-2) and TRBJ1-2; tentatively, D is TRBD1 (6 bases). CDR1 is LGHDT and CDR2 is YNNKEL in the germline V gene (reference sequence). The V and J ends lost 0 bases and 4 bases respectively, with 15 bases between them. The CDR3 has 16 residues. The CDR3 here is CASSQESPGQRYGYTF. The CDR3 DNA is TGTGCCAGCAGCCAAGAATCCCCCGGACAGCGCTATGGCTACACCTTC.

V and J are TRBV19 and TRBJ1-2; tentative D call: TRBD1 (6 bases). The CDR3 contains 13 residues. Trimming took off 8 bases at V and 2 bases at J, with 12 bases between the two ends. The V gene's germline CDR1 is LNHDA and CDR2 SQIVND (reference sequence). CDR3 in DNA: TGTGCCAGTTCAAAGGGGGGGAACTATGGCTACACCTTC. Its protein is CASSKGGNYGYTF.

J is TRBJ1-2 and V is TRBV14, with 9 positions matching TRBD1. Germline CDR1 SGHDN, CDR2 FVKESK. CDR3 size: 16 residues. The trim removed 1 base at V and 4 bases at J, leaving 7 bases unmatched. Here the CDR3 reads CASSQGTGAVFYGYTF. CDR3 DNA: TGTGCCAGCAGCCAAGGGACAGGGGCCGTATTCTATGGCTACACCTTC. Full variable domain (missing parts from reference TRBV14 and TRBJ1-2): EAGVTQFPSHSVIEKGQTVTLRCDPISGHDNLYWYRRVMGKEIKFLLHFVKESKQDESGMPNNRFLAERTGGTYSTLKVQPAELEDSGVYFCASSQGTGAVFYGYTFGSGTRLTVV.

This chain joins TRBV7-2 and TRBJ2-3, with D tentatively TRBD2 (6 bases). This CDR3 has 16 residues. The V gene's germline CDR1 is SGHTA and CDR2 FQGNSA. With 1 base removed from V and 0 bases from J, the gap between germline ends came to 11 bases. Here the CDR3 reads CASSLDRLGSTDTQYF. CDR3 nucleotides: TGTGCCAGCAGCTTAGACAGACTAGGAAGCACAGATACGCAGTATTTT.

The chain combines TRBV5-1 with TRBJ2-1; 12 bases are a match to TRBD2. Germline V gene sequence: CDR1 SGHRS, CDR2 YFSETQ. This CDR3 spans 19 amino acids. The V segment lost 4 bases and the J segment 4 bases; nucleotides outside the gene matches: 15. CDR3 nucleotide sequence: TGCGCCAGCAGCCGTCCTAGCGGGGGGGCCTCACGACCTTACAATGAGCAGTTCTTC. It translates to CASSRPSGGASRPYNEQFF.

This clone was counted a single time. The sample holds other DNA sequences that translate to the same CDR3. The chain employs TRBV11-2 and TRBJ2-7; TRBD2 aligns across 11 bases. Germline V gene lookup returns CDR1 SGHAT and CDR2 FQNNGV. CDR3 length equals 18 residues. J lost 2 bases, V lost 5 bases, and 14 bases had no gene match. DNA of the CDR3: TGTGCCAGCAGCAACGGGGGTCTAGCGGGGGGCCGGACCTACGAGCAGTACTTC. This encodes CASSNGGLAGGRTYEQYF.

The J gene is TRBJ2-2, the V gene TRBV19, with TRBD1 identical over 7 bases. Germline CDR1 is LNHDA and CDR2 is SQIVND (reference sequence). The CDR3 consists of 15 residues. V lost 8 bases and J lost 3; bases outside the gene matches: 9. CDR3 sequence: CASLNTGVHTGELFF. The CDR3 DNA reads TGTGCCAGTTTAAATACAGGGGTCCACACCGGGGAGCTGTTTTTT.

The chain couples TRBV7-3 to TRBJ2-3; 11 bases fit TRBD2. The trim removed 2 bases at V and 6 bases at J, leaving 13 bases unmatched. Germline CDR1 and CDR2: SGHTA and FQGTGA. There are 18 residues in the CDR3. CDR3 sequence (DNA): TGTGCCAGCAGCTTAGGACCCGAACTAGCGGGGGTGTCCGATACGCAGTATTTT. Amino acid sequence: CASSLGPELAGVSDTQYF. Looking up the rest from reference TRBV7-3 and TRBJ2-3 gives the full variable domain: GAGVSQTPSNKVTEKGKYVELRCDPISGHTALYWYRQSLGQGPEFLIYFQGTGAADDSGLPNDRFFAVRPEGSVSTLKIQRTERGDSAVYLCASSLGPELAGVSDTQYFGPGTRLTVL.

This clone was recorded only once. V gene TRBV5-1 combines with J gene TRBJ1-5; D is uncertain. The V end was cut by 0 bases, the J end by 0 bases, with 7 bases between. Germline V gene sequence: CDR1 SGHRS, CDR2 YFSETQ. There are 15 residues in the CDR3. Written as DNA, the CDR3 is TGCGCCAGCAGCTTGGACACGAATAGCAATCAGCCCCAGCATTTT. Translated, it gives CASSLDTNSNQPQHF.

This sequence joins TRBV3-1 (or the pseudogene TRBV3-2) and TRBJ1-5, with 9 bases fitting TRBD1. Germline loops: CDR1 LGHDT, CDR2 YNNKEL (reference sequence). The CDR3 is made up of 15 amino acids. V was clipped by 3 bases and J by 4 bases; unmatched bases: 4. CDR3 nucleotides: TGTGCCAGCAGCCAGCGACAGGGGGGTAATCAGCCCCAGCATTTT. Encoded protein: CASSQRQGGNQPQHF.

The chain carries TRBV28 and TRBJ2-7; 8 bases fit TRBD1. V trimming: 10 bases; J trimming: 2 bases; junction bases outside the gene matches: 10. Germline lookup yields CDR1 MDHEN and CDR2 SYDVKM. The length of the CDR3 is 14 residues. The CDR3 region has the DNA TGTGCCACCAAAATCAGGGACAGGCCCTACGAGCAGTACTTC. It yields the protein CATKIRDRPYEQYF.

V gene TRBV5-1 combines with J gene TRBJ1-3; the match to TRBD1 covers 7 bases. The CDR3 is 14 residues long. The V segment lost 2 bases and the J segment 2 bases; nucleotides outside the gene matches: 1. Germline CDR1 is SGHRS and CDR2 is YFSETQ. CDR3 DNA sequence: TGCGCCAGCAGCTTACAGGGGCCTGGAAACACCATATATTTT. Translating it yields CASSLQGPGNTIYF.

The rearrangement joins TRBV27 to TRBJ1-4; 7 nucleotides agree with TRBD1. Per the germline V gene, CDR1 is MNHEY and CDR2 is SMNVEV (reference sequence). The V and J ends lost 5 bases and 5 bases, in that order; junction bases with no gene match: 8. The CDR3 loop spans 15 amino acids. CDR3 in DNA: TGTGCCAGCAGTCCCCGGACAGGAATAAATGAAAAACTGTTTTTT. Its protein product is CASSPRTGINEKLFF.

The chain carries TRBV6-2 or TRBV6-3 and TRBJ1-1; 7 positions agree with TRBD1. The CDR3 extends over 15 amino acids. The V gene's germline CDR1 is MNHEY and CDR2 SVGEGT. V was pared by 2 bases and J by 3 bases, with 6 bases of the junction left unmatched. CDR3 loop: CASSYRNTGDTEAFF. The CDR3 bases are TGTGCCAGCAGTTACCGCAATACAGGGGACACTGAAGCTTTCTTT.

This chain joins TRBV6-5 and TRBJ1-2, with 8 nucleotides matching TRBD1. The ends lost 9 bases at V and 7 bases at J; junction bases unmatched: 16. The CDR3 is 15 residues long. Germline CDR1 is MNHEY and CDR2 is SVGAGI. Here the CDR3 DNA reads TGTGCCAGGGGACCTCAGGGGGCGCGAGCGGTTGGCTACACCTTC. It specifies CARGPQGARAVGYTF.

Regarding this clone: Other DNA sequences from this sample encode an identical CDR3 as well. The chain carries TRBV3-1 (or the pseudogene TRBV3-2) and TRBJ1-1; D is perhaps TRBD1 (5 bases). There are 15 residues in the CDR3. V was trimmed by 1 base and J by 1 base, leaving 10 bases between them. CDR1 and CDR2 from the germline V gene are LGHDT and YNNKEL (reference sequence). CDR3 in amino acids: CASSQGGGGNTEAFF. The CDR3 DNA sequence: TGTGCCAGCAGCCAAGGGGGCGGGGGGAACACTGAAGCTTTCTTT.

V usage is TRBV6-1 and J usage is TRBJ2-1, with a tentative D call TRBD1 (5 bases). Trimming stripped 1 base from V and 2 bases from J, with 15 bases between. Germline V gives CDR1 MNHNS, CDR2 SASEGT. CDR3 length: 17 amino acids. The CDR3: CASSEVGRGSTYNEQFF. CDR3 bases: TGTGCCAGCAGTGAAGTCGGTAGGGGTAGTACCTACAATGAGCAGTTCTTC.

The chain has TRBV13 and TRBJ1-5, with D perhaps TRBD1 (5 bases). The V gene's germline CDR1 is PRHDT and CDR2 FYEKMQ (reference sequence). This CDR3 is 16 amino acids long. V lost 5 bases and J 0 bases, leaving 14 bases between the germline ends. The CDR3 loop is CASSAGGGSSNQPQHF. The CDR3 region has the DNA TGTGCCAGCAGCGCGGGCGGGGGGAGTAGCAATCAGCCCCAGCATTTT.

This chain links TRBV19 with TRBJ1-6; D remains unclear. CDR1 and CDR2 (germline): LNHDA, SQIVND (reference sequence). The length of the CDR3 is 13 residues. Trimming took 1 base from V and 5 from J, leaving 3 bases between them. For the CDR3, the DNA is TGTGCCAGTAGTATAGGAGATAATTCACCCCTCCACTTT. It yields the protein CASSIGDNSPLHF.

The V and J genes are TRBV5-4 and TRBJ2-2; perhaps TRBD2 as D (6 bases). CDR3 length: 14 residues. CDR1 SGHNT and CDR2 YYREEE come from the germline V gene (reference sequence). V was shortened by 4 bases and J by 6 bases, with 13 bases between the two germline ends. The CDR3 spells CASSRGWEAGELFF. CDR3 nucleotide sequence: TGTGCCAGCAGCCGGGGGTGGGAGGCCGGGGAGCTGTTTTTT.